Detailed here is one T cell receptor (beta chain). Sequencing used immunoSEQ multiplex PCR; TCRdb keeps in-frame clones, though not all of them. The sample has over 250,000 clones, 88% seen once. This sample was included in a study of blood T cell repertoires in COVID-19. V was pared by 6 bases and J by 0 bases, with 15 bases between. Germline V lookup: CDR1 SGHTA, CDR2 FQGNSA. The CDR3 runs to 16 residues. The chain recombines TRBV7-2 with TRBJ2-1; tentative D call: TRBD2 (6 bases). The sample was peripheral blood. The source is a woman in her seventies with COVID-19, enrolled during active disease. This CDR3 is CASSRSGGNSYNEQFF. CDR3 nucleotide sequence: TGTGCCAGCAGTCGTAGTGGCGGGAACTCCTACAATGAGCAGTTCTTC.